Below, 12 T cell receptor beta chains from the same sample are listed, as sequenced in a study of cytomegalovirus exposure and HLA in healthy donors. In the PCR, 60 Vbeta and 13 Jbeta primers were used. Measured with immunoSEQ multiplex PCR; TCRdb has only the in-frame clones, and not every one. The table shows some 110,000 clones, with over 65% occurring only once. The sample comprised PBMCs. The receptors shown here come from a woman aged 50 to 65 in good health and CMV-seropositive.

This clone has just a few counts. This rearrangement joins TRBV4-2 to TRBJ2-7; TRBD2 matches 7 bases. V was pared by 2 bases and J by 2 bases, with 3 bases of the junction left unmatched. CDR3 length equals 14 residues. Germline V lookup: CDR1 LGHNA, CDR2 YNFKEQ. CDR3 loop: CASSQTGGTYEQYF. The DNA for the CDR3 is TGTGCCAGCAGCCAAACCGGGGGGACCTACGAGCAGTACTTC.

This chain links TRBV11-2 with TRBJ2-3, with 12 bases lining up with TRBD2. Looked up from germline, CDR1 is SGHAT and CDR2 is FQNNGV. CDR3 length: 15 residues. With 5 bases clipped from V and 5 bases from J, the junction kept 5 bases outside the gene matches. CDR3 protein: CASSRETSGGDTQYF. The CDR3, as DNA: TGTGCCAGCAGCCGAGAGACTAGCGGGGGAGATACGCAGTATTTT.

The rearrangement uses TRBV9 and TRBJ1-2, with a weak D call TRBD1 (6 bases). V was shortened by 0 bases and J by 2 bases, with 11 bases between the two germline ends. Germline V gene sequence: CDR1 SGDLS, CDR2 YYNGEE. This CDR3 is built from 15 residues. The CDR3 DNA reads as TGTGCCAGCAGCGTAGAAGGACAGCGAAACTATGGCTACACCTTC. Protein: CASSVEGQRNYGYTF.

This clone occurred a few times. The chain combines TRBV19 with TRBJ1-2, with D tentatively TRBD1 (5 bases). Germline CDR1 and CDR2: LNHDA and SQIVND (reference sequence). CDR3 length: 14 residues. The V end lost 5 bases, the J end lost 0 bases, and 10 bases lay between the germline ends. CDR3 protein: CASSPSTANYGYTF. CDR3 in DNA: TGTGCCAGTAGTCCCTCGACAGCTAACTATGGCTACACCTTC. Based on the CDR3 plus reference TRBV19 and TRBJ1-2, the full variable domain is DGGITQSPKYLFRKEGQNVTLSCEQNLNHDAMYWYRQDPGQGLRLIYYSQIVNDFQKGDIAEGYSVSREKKESFPLTVTSAQKNPTAFYLCASSPSTANYGYTFGSGTRLTVV.

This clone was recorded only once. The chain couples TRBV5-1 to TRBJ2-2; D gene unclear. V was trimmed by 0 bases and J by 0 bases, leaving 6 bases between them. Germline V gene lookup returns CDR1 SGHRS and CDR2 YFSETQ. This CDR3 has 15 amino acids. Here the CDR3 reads CASSLAVSNTGELFF. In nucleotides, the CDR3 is TGCGCCAGCAGCTTGGCGGTATCGAACACCGGGGAGCTGTTTTTT.

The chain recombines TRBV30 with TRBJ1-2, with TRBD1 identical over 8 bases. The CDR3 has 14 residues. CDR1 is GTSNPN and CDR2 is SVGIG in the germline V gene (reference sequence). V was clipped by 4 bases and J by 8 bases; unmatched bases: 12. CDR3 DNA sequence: TGTGCCTGGAAACCCCCGGGACAGGCTTTCGGCTACACCTTC. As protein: CAWKPPGQAFGYTF.

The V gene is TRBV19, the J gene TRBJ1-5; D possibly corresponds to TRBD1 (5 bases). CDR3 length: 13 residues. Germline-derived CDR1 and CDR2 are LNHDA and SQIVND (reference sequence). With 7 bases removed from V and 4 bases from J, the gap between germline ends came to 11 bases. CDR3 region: CASKRQINQPQHF. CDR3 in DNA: TGTGCCAGTAAGCGACAGATTAATCAGCCCCAGCATTTT.

CDR3 amino acids: CASSLSEGNEQYF. In DNA, the CDR3 is TGTGCCAGCAGCTTAAGTGAGGGAAACGAGCAGTACTTC. The rearrangement uses TRBV7-7 and TRBJ2-7; tentatively, D is TRBD2 (5 bases). Germline CDR1 reads SSHAT; CDR2 reads FNYEAQ (reference sequence). CDR3 size: 13 residues. V lost 2 bases and J 5 bases, leaving 10 bases between the germline ends.

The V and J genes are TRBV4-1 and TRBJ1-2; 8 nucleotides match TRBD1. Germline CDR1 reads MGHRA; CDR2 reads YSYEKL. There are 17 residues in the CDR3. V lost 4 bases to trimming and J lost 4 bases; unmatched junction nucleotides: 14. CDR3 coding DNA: TGCGCCAGCAGCCGAGAGCCGACAGGGGCGGTGAGCTATGGCTACACCTTC. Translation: CASSREPTGAVSYGYTF.

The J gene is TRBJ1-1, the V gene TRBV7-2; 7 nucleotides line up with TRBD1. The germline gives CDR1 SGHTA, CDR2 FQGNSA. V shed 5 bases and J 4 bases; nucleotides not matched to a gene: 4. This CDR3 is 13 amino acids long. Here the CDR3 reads CASSVTGFTEAFF. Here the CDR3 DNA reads TGTGCCAGCAGCGTGACAGGGTTCACTGAAGCTTTCTTT.

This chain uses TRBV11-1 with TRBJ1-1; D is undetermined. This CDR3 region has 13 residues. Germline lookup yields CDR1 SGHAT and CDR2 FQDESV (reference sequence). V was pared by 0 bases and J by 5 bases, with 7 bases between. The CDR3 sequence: CASSLARETEAFF. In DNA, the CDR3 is TGTGCCAGCAGCTTAGCCCGGGAAACTGAAGCTTTCTTT.

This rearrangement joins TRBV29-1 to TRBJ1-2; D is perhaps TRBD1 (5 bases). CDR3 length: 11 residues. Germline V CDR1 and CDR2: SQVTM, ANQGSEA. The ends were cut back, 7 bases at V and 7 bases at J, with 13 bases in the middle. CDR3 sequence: CSGSGDGGYTF. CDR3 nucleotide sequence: TGCAGCGGGTCGGGGGATGGTGGCTACACCTTC.